The clone carrying this T cell receptor delta chain was detected a few times. Antigen: not known. RNA was extracted from the cells and then reverse transcribed. Multiplex PCR used pooled V-gene forward primers and a constant-region reverse primer to amplify CDR3s. TCRdb made new clone calls on the multiplex PCR reads using CATT. The sample holds some 27,000 delta-chain clones, under 8.5% seen once. The sorted cells were CD3+ Vdelta1+ Vdelta2- thymocytes from alphabeta-depleted thymus. Sorted Vdelta1+ thymocytes were 98% to 99.6% pure. This entry belongs to a study of Vδ1+ human thymocytes. Whole-study findings and limits: Highly polyclonal TRG and TRD repertoires with Gaussian CDR3 length distributions appeared in thymus. TRG sequences recurred across donors, whereas TRD sequences stayed essentially private.

This CDR3 has 19 amino acids. CDR1 and CDR2 (germline): TSWWSYY, QGS. J gave up 0 bases and V 3 bases, and 14 bases lay outside the gene matches. This sequence joins TRDV1 and TRDJ1; the match to TRDD3 covers 9 bases. Sequenced: Vdelta1+ gamma-delta thymocytes from the thymus. This sample's subset: FACS-sorted CD3+ TCRalphabeta- TCRVdelta1+ TCRVdelta2- thymocytes. The sequence derives from a girl less than two years old who had congenital heart surgery. Here the CDR3 DNA reads TGTGCTCTTGGGGAGTCTTCCACTACTGGGGGAGCTAACACCGATAAACTCATCTTT. Translation: CALGESSTTGGANTDKLIF.